A single T cell receptor beta chain is shown here with its context. The antigen remains unidentified. The data belong to a study of T cell repertoires in cytomegalovirus infection. Whole-study results and caveats: CMV-specific HLA-C-restricted TCR beta clonotypes dominated the ex vivo response.

TCRdb re-called the reads through MiXCR, storing one row per CDR3 protein. The sample comprises approximately 910,000 distinct CDR3 sequences, around a third of which are singletons, and around 15% rests with the top ten. V gave up 8 bases and J gave up 6 bases; unmatched junction bases: 4. CDR1 and CDR2 (germline): LNHDA, SQIVND (reference sequence). The CDR3 runs 13 residues. The chain has TRBV19 and TRBJ2-7; 13 positions agree with TRBD2. This TCR was sampled from a human donor in good health (CMV status not recorded). Some clones in this sample may be carry-over from other donors' samples. Sample: cultured CD8+ T cells from PBMCs, taken from culture after CMV antigen stimulation. CDR3 sequence reads: CASGTSGVFEQYF. The CDR3 DNA reads TGTGCCAGTGGGACTAGCGGGGTGTTCGAGCAGTACTTC.